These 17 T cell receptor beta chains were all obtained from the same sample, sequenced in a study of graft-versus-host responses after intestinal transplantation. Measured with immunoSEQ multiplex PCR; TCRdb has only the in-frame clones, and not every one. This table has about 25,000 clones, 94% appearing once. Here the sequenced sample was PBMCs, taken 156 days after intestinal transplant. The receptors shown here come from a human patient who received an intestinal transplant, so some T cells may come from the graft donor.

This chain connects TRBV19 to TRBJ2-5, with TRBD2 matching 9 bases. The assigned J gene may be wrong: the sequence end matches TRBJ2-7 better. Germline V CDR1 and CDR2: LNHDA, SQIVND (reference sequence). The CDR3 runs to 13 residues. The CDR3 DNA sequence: TGTGCCAGTCTGGAGACTAGCGGCTACGAGCAGTACTTC. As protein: CASLETSGYEQYF.

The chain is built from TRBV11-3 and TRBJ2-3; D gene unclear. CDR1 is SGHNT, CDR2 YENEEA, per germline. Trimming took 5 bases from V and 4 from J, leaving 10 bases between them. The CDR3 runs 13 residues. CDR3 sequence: CASSPSASDTQYF. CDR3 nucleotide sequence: TGTGCCAGCAGCCCGTCGGCGTCAGATACGCAGTATTTT. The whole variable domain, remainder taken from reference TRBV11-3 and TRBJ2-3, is EAGVVQSPRYKIIEKKQPVAFWCNPISGHNTLYWYLQNLGQGPELLIRYENEEAVDDSQLPKDRFSAERLKGVDSTLKIQPAELGDSAVYLCASSPSASDTQYFGPGTRLTVL.

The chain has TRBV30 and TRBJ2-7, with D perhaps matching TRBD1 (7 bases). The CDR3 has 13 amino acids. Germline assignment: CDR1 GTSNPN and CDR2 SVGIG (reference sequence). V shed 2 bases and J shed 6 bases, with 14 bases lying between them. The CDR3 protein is CAWSLTGRGEQYF. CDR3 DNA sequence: TGTGCCTGGAGTCTGACAGGGCGGGGCGAGCAGTACTTC.

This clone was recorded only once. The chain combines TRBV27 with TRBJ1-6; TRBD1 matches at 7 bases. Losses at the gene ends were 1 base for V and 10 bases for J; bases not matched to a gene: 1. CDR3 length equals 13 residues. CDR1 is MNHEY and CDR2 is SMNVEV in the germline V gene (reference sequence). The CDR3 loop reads CASSLLGGSPLHF. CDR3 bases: TGTGCCAGCAGTTTATTAGGGGGCTCACCCCTCCACTTT.

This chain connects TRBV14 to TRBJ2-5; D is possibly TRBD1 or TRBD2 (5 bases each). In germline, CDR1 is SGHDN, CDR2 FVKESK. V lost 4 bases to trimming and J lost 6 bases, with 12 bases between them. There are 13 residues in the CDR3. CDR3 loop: CASSPGWGQTQYF. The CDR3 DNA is TGTGCCAGCAGCCCAGGGTGGGGACAGACCCAGTACTTC.

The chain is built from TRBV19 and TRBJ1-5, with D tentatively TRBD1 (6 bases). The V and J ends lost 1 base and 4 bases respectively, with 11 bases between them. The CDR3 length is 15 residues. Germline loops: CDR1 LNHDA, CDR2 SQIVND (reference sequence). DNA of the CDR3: TGTGCCAGTAGTATAGTTCCAGGGGTGAATCAGCCCCAGCATTTT. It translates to CASSIVPGVNQPQHF.

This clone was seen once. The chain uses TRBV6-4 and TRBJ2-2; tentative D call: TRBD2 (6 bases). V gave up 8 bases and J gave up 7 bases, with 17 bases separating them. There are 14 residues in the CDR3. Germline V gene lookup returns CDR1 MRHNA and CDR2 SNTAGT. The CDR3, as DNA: TGTGCCAGCCCCGGCGGGAACTTTGGCGGGGAGCTGTTTTTT. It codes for CASPGGNFGGELFF.

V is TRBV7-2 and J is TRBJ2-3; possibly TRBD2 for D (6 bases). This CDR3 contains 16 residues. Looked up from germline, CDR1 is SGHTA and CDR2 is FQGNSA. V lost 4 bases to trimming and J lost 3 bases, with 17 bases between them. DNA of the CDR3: TGTGCCAGCAGCTCTAGGATGGGTCGGGAGACAGATACGCAGTATTTT. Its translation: CASSSRMGRETDTQYF.

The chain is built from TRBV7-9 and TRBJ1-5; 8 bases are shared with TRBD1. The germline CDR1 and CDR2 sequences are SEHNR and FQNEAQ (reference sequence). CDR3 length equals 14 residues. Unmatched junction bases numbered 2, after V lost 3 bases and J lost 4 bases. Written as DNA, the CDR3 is TGTGCCAGCAGCTTGACAGGGGAGAATCAGCCCCAGCATTTT. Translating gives CASSLTGENQPQHF.

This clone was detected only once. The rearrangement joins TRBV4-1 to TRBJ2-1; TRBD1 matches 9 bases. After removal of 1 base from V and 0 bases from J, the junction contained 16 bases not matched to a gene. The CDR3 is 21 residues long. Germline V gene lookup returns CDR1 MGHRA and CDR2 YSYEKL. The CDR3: CASSQVVRDRASLSSYNEQFF. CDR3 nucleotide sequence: TGCGCCAGCAGCCAAGTTGTAAGGGACAGGGCCAGTTTGAGCTCCTACAATGAGCAGTTCTTC.

This CDR3 is CASSQGSVSEGDTQYF. The CDR3 DNA reads TGCGCCAGCAGCCAAGGATCGGTGTCCGAGGGAGATACGCAGTATTTT. V usage is TRBV4-1 and J usage is TRBJ2-3; TRBD2 is a possible D gene (5 bases). Germline V lookup: CDR1 MGHRA, CDR2 YSYEKL. The CDR3 consists of 16 residues. V was cut by 1 base and J by 5 bases, with 16 bases left in between.

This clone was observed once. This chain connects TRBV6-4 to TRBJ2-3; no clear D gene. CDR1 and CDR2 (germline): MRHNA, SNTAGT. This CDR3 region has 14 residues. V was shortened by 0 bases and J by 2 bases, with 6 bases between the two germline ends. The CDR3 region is CASSDSSNTDTQYF. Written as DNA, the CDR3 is TGTGCCAGCAGTGACTCGTCTAACACAGATACGCAGTATTTT.

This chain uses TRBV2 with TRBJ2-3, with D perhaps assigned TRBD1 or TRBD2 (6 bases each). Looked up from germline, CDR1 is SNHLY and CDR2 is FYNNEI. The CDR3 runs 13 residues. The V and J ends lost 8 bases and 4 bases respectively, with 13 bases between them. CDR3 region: CASGGGVADTQYF. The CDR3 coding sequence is TGTGCCAGCGGAGGGGGAGTAGCAGATACGCAGTATTTT.

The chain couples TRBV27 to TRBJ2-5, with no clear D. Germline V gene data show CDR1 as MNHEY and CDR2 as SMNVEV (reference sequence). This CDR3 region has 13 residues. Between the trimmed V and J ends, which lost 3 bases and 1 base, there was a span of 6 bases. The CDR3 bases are TGTGCCAGCAGTTTTGGGCCCCAAGAGACCCAGTACTTC. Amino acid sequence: CASSFGPQETQYF.

The CDR3 nucleotides read TGTGCCAGCAGTCCCGGGACAGGGATGAACACTGAAGCTTTCTTT. Translated: CASSPGTGMNTEAFF. The rearrangement links TRBV11-2 to TRBJ1-1; 9 positions agree with TRBD1. CDR1 is SGHAT and CDR2 is FQNNGV in the germline V gene. The CDR3 has 15 amino acids. V trimming: 6 bases; J trimming: 0 bases; junction bases outside the gene matches: 5.

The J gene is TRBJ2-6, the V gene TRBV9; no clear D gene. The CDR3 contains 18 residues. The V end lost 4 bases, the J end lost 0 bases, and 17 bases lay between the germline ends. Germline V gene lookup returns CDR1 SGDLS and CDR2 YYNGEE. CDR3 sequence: CASSPLPPKFSGANVLTF. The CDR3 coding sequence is TGTGCCAGCAGCCCCTTACCGCCTAAATTCTCTGGGGCCAACGTCCTGACTTTC. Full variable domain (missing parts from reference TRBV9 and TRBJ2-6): DSGVTQTPKHLITATGQRVTLRCSPRSGDLSVYWYQQSLDQGLQFLIQYYNGEERAKGNILERFSAQQFPDLHSELNLSSLELGDSALYFCASSPLPPKFSGANVLTFGAGSRLTVL.

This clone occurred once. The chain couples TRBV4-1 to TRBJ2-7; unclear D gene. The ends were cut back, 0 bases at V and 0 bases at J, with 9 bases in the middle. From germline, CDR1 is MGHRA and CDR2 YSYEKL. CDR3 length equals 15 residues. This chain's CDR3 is CASSQDRRSSYEQYF. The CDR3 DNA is TGCGCCAGCAGCCAAGATAGACGTAGCTCCTACGAGCAGTACTTC.